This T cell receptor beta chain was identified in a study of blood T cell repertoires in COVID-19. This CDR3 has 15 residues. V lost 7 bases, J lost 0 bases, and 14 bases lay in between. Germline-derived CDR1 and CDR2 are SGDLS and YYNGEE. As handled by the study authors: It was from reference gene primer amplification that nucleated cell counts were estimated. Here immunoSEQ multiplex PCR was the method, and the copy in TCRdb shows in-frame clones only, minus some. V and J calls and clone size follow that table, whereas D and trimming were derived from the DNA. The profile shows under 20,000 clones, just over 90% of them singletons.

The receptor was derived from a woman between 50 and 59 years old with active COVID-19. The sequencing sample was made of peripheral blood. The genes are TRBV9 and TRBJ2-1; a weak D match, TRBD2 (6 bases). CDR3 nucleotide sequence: TGTGCCAGCGGCCGGGACTCCTACTCCTACAATGAGCAGTTCTTC. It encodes CASGRDSYSYNEQFF.